This T cell receptor (beta chain) is drawn from a study of blood T cell repertoires in COVID-19. Sequencing used immunoSEQ multiplex PCR; TCRdb keeps in-frame clones, though not all of them. The profile shows under 45,000 clones, about 84% of them singletons. The length of the CDR3 is 15 residues. V dropped 6 bases and J dropped 0; count of bases not matched to a gene: 7. The germline V gene has CDR1 SQVTM and CDR2 ANQGSEA. Enrolment of Seattle patients took place during active infection, and they were followed longitudinally. The sample comprised peripheral blood. The genes are TRBV29-1 and TRBJ1-4, with 7 bases lining up with TRBD1. The TCR comes from a man between 65 and 85 years old with COVID-19, enrolled during active disease. The CDR3 region is CSVSGTAATNEKLFF. CDR3 nucleotide sequence: TGCAGCGTGTCCGGGACAGCAGCAACTAATGAAAAACTGTTTTTT.